Given below is one T cell receptor (beta chain) in context. Antigen specificity is unknown. This table comes from immunoSEQ multiplex PCR, and its TCRdb copy is limited to in-frame clones, with some not included. The table lists over a thousand clones, 70% to 90% of them singletons. This record belongs to a study of T cells in lung cancer brain metastases. Study in general: Between primary and metastasis resection, eighteen of the 20 patients were untreated. Broader study findings: Few clones were shared between paired lesions (mean Morisita around 0.2); most were lesion-specific. FFPE DNA fragmentation may have prevented retrieving the complete T cell repertoire.

The V end was cut by 1 base, the J end by 1 base, with 8 bases between. CDR1 and CDR2 from the germline V gene are SGHRS and YFSETQ. The length of the CDR3 is 14 residues. The rearrangement uses TRBV5-1 and TRBJ1-1; a weak D match, TRBD1 (5 bases). The source is a woman aged 45-60 years with non-small cell lung cancer that had spread to the brain. The specimen sequenced was tumor tissue from a brain metastasis. The CDR3 DNA is TGCGCCAGCAGCTTGTCCGGACAGAACACTGAAGCTTTCTTT. This gives the protein CASSLSGQNTEAFF.